This T cell receptor (beta chain) was sequenced in a study of blood T cell repertoires in COVID-19. Original processing notes: For nucleated cells, counts were estimated from reference gene primer amplification. The repertoire was sequenced with immunoSEQ multiplex PCR; TCRdb's copy has only in-frame clones and lacks some. Clone size and V and J calls were adopted from that table, with D and trimming inferred from the DNA. Here the sample spans around 200,000 clones, about 90% being singletons. Trimming took 0 bases from V and 0 from J, leaving 9 bases between them. CDR3 size: 15 residues. Germline values: CDR1 SGHRS, CDR2 YFSETQ. Seattle cases were enrolled at active infection and followed longitudinally. In its sample, this clone was seen once.

The sequencing input was peripheral blood. The J gene is TRBJ1-1, the V gene TRBV5-1, with D possibly TRBD1 on 5 matching bases. This clonotype was obtained from a woman aged 55 to 70 with COVID-19, enrolled during active disease. This CDR3 is CASSLVRQMNTEAFF. The DNA of the CDR3 is TGCGCCAGCAGCTTGGTAAGACAGATGAACACTGAAGCTTTCTTT.